This T cell receptor beta chain came from a study of shared clonotypes between healthy human individuals. CDR3 length equals 12 residues. Trimming cost V 5 bases and J 6 bases; bases outside gene matches: 3. CDR1 and CDR2 from the germline V gene are SQVTM and ANQGSEA. The table came from immunoSEQ multiplex PCR; TCRdb's copy has only in-frame clones and leaves some out. The sample has some 1,600,000 clones, 98% seen once; the top ten hold less than 0.55%. Sequencing was done on a sample of naive CD4+ T cells sorted from blood. The subset denotes: CD45RA+ positively selected. This clonotype originated in a man aged 30-40 years in good health. This chain links TRBV29-1 with TRBJ2-4; 8 nucleotides align to TRBD1. CDR3 loop: CSVRTGTNIQYF. For the CDR3, the DNA is TGCAGCGTTCGGACAGGGACAAACATTCAGTACTTC.